Listed here is a single T cell receptor beta chain. Authors' data handling: Scientists estimated how many nucleated cells there were by amplifying reference gene primers. Repertoires were generated with immunoSEQ multiplex PCR, while TCRdb's copy carries only in-frame clones and drops some. Clonal size and the V and J genes are those of that table, whereas D and trimming came from the DNA. The sample has about 160,000 clones; roughly 82% are singletons. This sample is drawn from a study of blood T cell repertoires in COVID-19. Across the whole study: Sites in the United States, Italy and Spain provided acute and convalescent COVID-19 samples. PBMCs, B-cell-depleted T cells, or T cells were the source of the cDNA or gDNA that made up the material.

V was trimmed by 3 bases and J by 4 bases, leaving 15 bases between them. The CDR3 length is 15 residues. Germline-derived CDR1 and CDR2 are MNHNS and SASEGT. The sequence derives from a man between 70 and 80 years old with acute or convalescent COVID-19. The rearrangement links TRBV6-1 to TRBJ1-2; D remains unclear. Sequencing was carried out using peripheral blood. The CDR3 nucleotides read TGTGCCAGCAGTGACCCTCCGGAGGGCGGCTATGGCTACACCTTC. Translation gives CASSDPPEGGYGYTF.